This T cell receptor (beta chain) originates from a study of shared clonotypes between healthy human individuals. The wider study: A donor's plate count was three for CD4 naive and three for CD4 memory; CD8 naive had two and CD8 memory one.

Method: immunoSEQ multiplex PCR; TCRdb's copy keeps in-frame clones and lacks some. The sample shows about 2.1 million clones, just under 95% of them seen only once. Concerning this clone: Antigen specificity is unknown.

J gave up 4 bases and V 2 bases, and 10 bases lay outside the gene matches. Germline values: CDR1 SEHNR, CDR2 FQNEAQ (reference sequence). CDR3 length: 16 residues. CD45RO-negative cells were positively selected for CCR7, leaving out terminally differentiated effector memory CD45RA+ cells. Healthy HIV-negative adults without recent acute infections or vaccinations served as donors. Study findings and constraints: Generally, naive subsets came out with larger estimated richness than memory subsets. It was the non-shared clonotypes that had lower generation probabilities than clonotypes shared by all four donors.

V is TRBV7-9 and J is TRBJ1-2, with 7 bases lining up with TRBD1. Material for sequencing was naive CD8+ T cells from PBMCs. The sequence came from a man between 18 and 35 years old in good health. Some clones in this sample may be carry-over from other donors' samples. The chain's CDR3 is CASSLRWEGASYGYTF. As DNA, the CDR3 is TGTGCCAGCAGCTTAAGGTGGGAGGGGGCGAGCTATGGCTACACCTTC. Supplemented by reference TRBV7-9 and TRBJ1-2, the full variable domain reads DTGVSQNPRHKITKRGQNVTFRCDPISEHNRLYWYRQTLGQGPEFLTYFQNEAQLEKSRLLSDRFSAERPKGSFSTLEIQRTEQGDSAMYLCASSLRWEGASYGYTFGSGTRLTVV.